This T cell receptor (beta chain) was recorded in a study of T cell responses to AZD1222 COVID-19 vaccine. TCRdb's copy holds only in-frame clones and misses some; the assay was immunoSEQ multiplex PCR. The sample holds 98,000 or so clones; 89% are singletons and the top ten take 18%. Deletions cut 3 bases from V and 3 bases from J, with 10 bases between. Germline V gives CDR1 SGHRS, CDR2 YFSETQ. CDR3 length equals 14 residues. The source of this sequence is an adult in good health. This specimen was peripheral blood, taken on day 0 of AZD1222 vaccination. The chain combines TRBV5-1 with TRBJ1-5, with D possibly TRBD1 on 5 matching bases. Written as DNA, the CDR3 is TGCGCCAGCAGCTCCGGGACTCCCAATCAGCCCCAGCATTTT. This sequence encodes CASSSGTPNQPQHF.